This is a list of T cell receptor beta chains from one sample in a study of blood T cell repertoires in COVID-19. The table came from immunoSEQ multiplex PCR; TCRdb's copy has only in-frame clones and leaves some out. The sample has around 450,000 clones; 70% to 90% are singletons. The sample taken for sequencing was PBMCs or T cells enriched from blood (not recorded which). The receptors here all came from a woman aged 18-30 years with acute COVID-19. Both conserved end residues are part of each CDR3. Fields, in order: V gene, J gene, D gene, clone size, CDR3 DNA, CDR3 protein. D genes are given only for firm matches. Size is stated for part of the rows, as once, few or many counts, or as a class when the clone is expanded.

>TRBV30|TRBJ2-1|-|-
TGTGCCTGGAGTGGTGGGGGGATTGAAGAGTTCTTC
CAWSGGGIEEFF
>TRBV5-4|TRBJ1-2|TRBD1|few
TGTGCCAGCCGGGGGACAGCCCACTATGGCTACACCTTC
CASRGTAHYGYTF
>TRBV29-1|TRBJ1-1|-|-
TGCAGCGTTCATCCAAGGGGTTCGGGCACTGAAGCTTTCTTT
CSVHPRGSGTEAFF
>TRBV11-2|TRBJ2-1|TRBD2|-
TGTGCCAGCAGCTTAGAAGCGGGGTACGGTGAGCAGTTCTTC
CASSLEAGYGEQFF
>TRBV5-1|TRBJ1-1|TRBD1|few
TGCGCCAGCAGCTCCCTCCCGGGACAGTTTCTGAACACTGAAGCTTTCTTT
CASSSLPGQFLNTEAFF
>TRBV5-1|TRBJ2-1|TRBD1|-
TGCGCCAGCAGCTACTCCGGGACAGGAGACAATGAGCAGTTCTTC
CASSYSGTGDNEQFF
>TRBV20-1|TRBJ1-2|-|-
TGCAGTGCTAGAAGGGGGACTGGCTACACCTTC
CSARRGTGYTF
>TRBV5-1|TRBJ2-2|TRBD1|-
TGCGCCAGCAGCATAAGGGGACAGGGAGATACCGGGGAGCTGTTTTTT
CASSIRGQGDTGELFF
>TRBV7-9|TRBJ1-5|-|-
TGTGCCAGCAGCTTAAGTCGGAATCAGCCCCAGCATTTT
CASSLSRNQPQHF
>TRBV2|TRBJ2-4|TRBD1|-
TGTGCCAGCGCGGGACAGGGTTACATTCAGTACTTC
CASAGQGYIQYF
>TRBV11-2|TRBJ1-6|-|once
TGTGCCAGCAGCTCCCCACAGGGAACCAATTCACCCCTCCACTTT
CASSSPQGTNSPLHF
>TRBV6-5|TRBJ1-2|-|-
TGTGCCAGCAGTACTACTCTACAGGGCAGCTATGGCTACACCTTC
CASSTTLQGSYGYTF
>TRBV30|TRBJ1-2|TRBD1|-
TGTGCCTGGGCGCGCGGGACAGGGAGGTATGGCTACACCTTC
CAWARGTGRYGYTF
>TRBV3-1/TRBV3-2|TRBJ2-3|-|once
TGTGCTTTCACACCTCCGGAGGTCACAGATACGCAGTATTTT
CAFTPPEVTDTQYF
>TRBV5-1|TRBJ1-1|-|-
TGCGCCAGCAGCTGGTCCAGGGGCAGGCCTAACACTGAAGCTTTCTTT
CASSWSRGRPNTEAFF
>TRBV3-1/TRBV3-2|TRBJ2-7|-|-
TGTGCCAGCAGCCATAGCGGAACCTCCTACGAGCAGTACTTC
CASSHSGTSYEQYF
>TRBV4-3|TRBJ2-1|TRBD1|-
TGCGCCAGCAGCCAAGGAGCCTGGACAGGCTACAATGAGCAGTTCTTC
CASSQGAWTGYNEQFF
>TRBV10-3|TRBJ1-2|-|-
TGTGCTACATCGGTTTCCAGGGTTTATGGCTACACCTTC
CATSVSRVYGYTF
>TRBV28|TRBJ2-7|TRBD2|-
TGTGCCAGCACCGACCGGGGGGTAACCTACGAGCAGTACTTC
CASTDRGVTYEQYF
>TRBV28|TRBJ1-6|-|-
TGTGCCAGCAGTCTCCCGGGGAGTAATTCACCCCTCCACTTT
CASSLPGSNSPLHF
>TRBV7-9|TRBJ1-4|-|-
TGTGCCAGCAGCGGGCAGCCTAATGAAAAACTGTTTTTT
CASSGQPNEKLFF
>TRBV5-1|TRBJ2-2|-|-
TGCGCCAGCAGCTTAGAGGGATCCGGGGAGCTGTTTTTT
CASSLEGSGELFF
>TRBV10-1|TRBJ2-1|TRBD1|-
TGCGCCAGCAGTGAGGGGGCAGGGGGCGCATACAATGAGCAGTTCTTC
CASSEGAGGAYNEQFF
>TRBV6-5|TRBJ1-1|-|-
TGTGCCAGCAGCGCAGGGTACGACACTGAAGCTTTCTTT
CASSAGYDTEAFF
>TRBV7-2|TRBJ1-5|TRBD1|-
TGTGCCAGCAGCCTCAACCCCGGGACAGGGCAGGGTCAGCCCCAGCATTTT
CASSLNPGTGQGQPQHF
>TRBV5-1|TRBJ2-1|-|-
TGCGCCAGCAGCTTGGTACTCCCCAATGAGCAGTTCTTC
CASSLVLPNEQFF
>TRBV9|TRBJ1-2|-|-
TGTGCCAGCAGCGCCGGGGGTTTCTTGTATGGCTACACCTTC
CASSAGGFLYGYTF
>TRBV7-2|TRBJ2-7|-|-
TGTGCCAGCAGCTTAGGCGCTTTCTACGAGCAGTACTTC
CASSLGAFYEQYF
>TRBV5-4|TRBJ2-5|TRBD2|-
TGTGCCAGCGCCGGCGGGGGGGCCTTCGGTGAGACCCAGTACTTC
CASAGGGAFGETQYF
>TRBV15|TRBJ2-1|-|once
TGTGCCACCAGCAGCGAGAGCCACAATGAGCAGTTCTTC
CATSSESHNEQFF
>TRBV12-5|TRBJ2-1|TRBD1|-
TGTGCTAGTGGTTTGGGACAGGGTGAGAGGGCATGGAACAATGAGCAGTTCTTC
CASGLGQGERAWNNEQFF
>TRBV19|TRBJ1-5|-|-
TGTGCCAGTAACCCCATGGACAGTCTCCCCAATCAGCCCCAGCATTTT
CASNPMDSLPNQPQHF
>TRBV19|TRBJ1-1|-|-
TGTGCCAGTAGTATACCGGGTACCGCTGAAGCTTTCTTT
CASSIPGTAEAFF
>TRBV3-1/TRBV3-2|TRBJ2-2|TRBD1|-
TGTGCCAGCAGCCACGGGACAGAGAACACCGGGGAGCTGTTTTTT
CASSHGTENTGELFF
>TRBV11-2|TRBJ1-4|TRBD1|-
TGTGCCAGCAGCTTCGGAGGGGGCGATGAAAAACTGTTTTTT
CASSFGGGDEKLFF
>TRBV29-1|TRBJ1-2|-|-
TGCAGCGTTGAAGTGAGGATCCACCACGGTGACTATGGCTACACCTTC
CSVEVRIHHGDYGYTF
>TRBV30|TRBJ1-2|TRBD1|-
TGTGCCTGGAGTGTACAGGGGGTACGAGGCTACACCTTC
CAWSVQGVRGYTF
>TRBV12-3/TRBV12-4|TRBJ1-2|-|-
TGTGCCACCTCGGCACAGGTTTCCTATGGCTACACCTTC
CATSAQVSYGYTF
>TRBV30|TRBJ2-2|-|-
TGTGCCTGCTCCGAGACCGGGGAGCTGTTTTTT
CACSETGELFF
>TRBV4-1|TRBJ1-5|TRBD1|-
TGCGCCAGCAGCCAACATACAGGGGGCAATCAGCCCCAGCATTTT
CASSQHTGGNQPQHF
>TRBV7-9|TRBJ1-4|-|-
TGTGCCAGCCTATCAGGGATTAATGAAAAACTGTTTTTT
CASLSGINEKLFF
>TRBV9|TRBJ2-5|TRBD2|-
TGTGCCAGCAGCCCCCAGCGGGGCCAAGAGACCCAGTACTTC
CASSPQRGQETQYF
>TRBV9|TRBJ2-7|-|-
TGTGCCAGCAGTCCCGAGGGGCAGTACTTC
CASSPEGQYF
>TRBV18|TRBJ2-7|TRBD2|-
TGTGCCAGCTCACCAACGATCGCGGGAGGGTACTACGAGCAGTACTTC
CASSPTIAGGYYEQYF
>TRBV19|TRBJ2-5|-|-
TGTGCCAGTAGTGAGAGCGGGTCAGAGACCCAGTACTTC
CASSESGSETQYF
>TRBV6-5|TRBJ2-7|TRBD2|-
TGTGCCAGCACCGACTGGACTAGCCGCTCCTACGAGCAGTACTTC
CASTDWTSRSYEQYF
>TRBV9|TRBJ1-2|-|-
TGTGCCAGCAGCGTAGCTACGACAGGTTATGGCTACACCTTC
CASSVATTGYGYTF
>TRBV4-1|TRBJ1-5|-|once
TGCGCCAGCAGCCGGAGTTCTTATAGCAATCAGCCCCAGCATTTT
CASSRSSYSNQPQHF
>TRBV6-5|TRBJ1-2|TRBD1|-
TGTGCCAGCTTAGGGACAGATCAGCACTATGGCTACACCTTC
CASLGTDQHYGYTF
>TRBV11-2|TRBJ1-1|-|-
TGTGCCAGCAGCTTAGTTGGCCGGGATGAAGCTTTCTTT
CASSLVGRDEAFF
>TRBV25-1|TRBJ2-7|TRBD2|-
TGTGCCAGCAGTGGAACTAGCGGGGCCGCCTCCTACGAGCAGTACTTC
CASSGTSGAASYEQYF